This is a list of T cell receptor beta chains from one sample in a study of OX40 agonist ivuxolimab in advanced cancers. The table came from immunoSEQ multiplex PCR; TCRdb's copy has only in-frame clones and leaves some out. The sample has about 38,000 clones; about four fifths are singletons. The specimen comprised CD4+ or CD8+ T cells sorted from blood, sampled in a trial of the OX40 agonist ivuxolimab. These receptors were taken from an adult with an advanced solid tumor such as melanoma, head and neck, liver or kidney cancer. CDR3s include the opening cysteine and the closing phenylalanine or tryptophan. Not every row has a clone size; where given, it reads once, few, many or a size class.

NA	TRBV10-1	CASSVTGGQIDEQFF
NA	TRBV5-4	CASSVSGGLSYEQYF
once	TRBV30	CAWSPPNAATNEKLFF
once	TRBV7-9	CASSFAGGTGANVLTF
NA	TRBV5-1	CASSLGGTGAQETQYF
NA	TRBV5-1	CASSAVGGETQYF
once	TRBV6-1	CASSEKVGGNTIYF
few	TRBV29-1	CSVERVQGTEAFF
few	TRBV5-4	CASSGGIREETQYF
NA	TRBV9	CASSSGTGGGQETQYF
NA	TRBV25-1	CASSDRTPSNSPLHF
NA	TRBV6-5	CASSQPTGSVYTF
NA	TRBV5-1	CASGIGDLPGNEQFF
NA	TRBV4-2	CASSERVSTDTQYF
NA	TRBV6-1	CASSENLRGGRSGSYEQYF
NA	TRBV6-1	CASSDQDRGEANYGYTF
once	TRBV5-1	CASSQDRDQYF
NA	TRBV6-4	CASSDSRPVPENEQFF
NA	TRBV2	CASCPGSYNEQFF